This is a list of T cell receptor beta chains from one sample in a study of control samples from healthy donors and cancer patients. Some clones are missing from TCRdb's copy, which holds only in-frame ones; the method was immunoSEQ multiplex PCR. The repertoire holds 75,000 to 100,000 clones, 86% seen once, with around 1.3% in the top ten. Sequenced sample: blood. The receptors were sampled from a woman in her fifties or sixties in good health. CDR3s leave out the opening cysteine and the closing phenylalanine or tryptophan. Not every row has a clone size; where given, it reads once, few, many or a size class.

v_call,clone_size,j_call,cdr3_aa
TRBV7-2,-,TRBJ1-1,ASSRRGQREAF
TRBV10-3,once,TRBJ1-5,AIKGEGVSNQPQH
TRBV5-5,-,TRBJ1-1,ASSLDPTGLNTEAF
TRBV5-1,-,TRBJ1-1,ASSLVVNTEAF
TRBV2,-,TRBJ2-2,ASSEGDTGELF
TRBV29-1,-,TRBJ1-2,SVVRQGPYGYT
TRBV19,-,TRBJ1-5,ASSMERGAGSNQPQH
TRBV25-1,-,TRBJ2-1,ASRDRVDNEQF
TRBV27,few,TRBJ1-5,ASSATGGEGSNQPQH
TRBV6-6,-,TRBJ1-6,ASSLSYNSPLH
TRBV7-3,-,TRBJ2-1,ASSPGLPPENEQF
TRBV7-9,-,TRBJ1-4,ASSQLNERF
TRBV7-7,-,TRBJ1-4,ASSHSRGEKLF
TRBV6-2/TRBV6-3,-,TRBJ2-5,ASSYSKLQWGNSRETQY
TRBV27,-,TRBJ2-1,ASSLRGTSGRILVNEQF
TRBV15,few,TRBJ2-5,ATSREGRYQETQY
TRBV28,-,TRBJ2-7,ASSLSDEQY
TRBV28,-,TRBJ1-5,ASSLFAGTLSNQPQH
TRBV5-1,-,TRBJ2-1,ASTTTGTRGFNEQF
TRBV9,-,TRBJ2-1,ASSAGGSEQF
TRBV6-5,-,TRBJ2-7,ASSSHGTSSYEQY
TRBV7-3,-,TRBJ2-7,ASSSVRGYEQY
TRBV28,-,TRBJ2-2,ASSSPGELF
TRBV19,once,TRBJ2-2,ASTDRGRGTGELF